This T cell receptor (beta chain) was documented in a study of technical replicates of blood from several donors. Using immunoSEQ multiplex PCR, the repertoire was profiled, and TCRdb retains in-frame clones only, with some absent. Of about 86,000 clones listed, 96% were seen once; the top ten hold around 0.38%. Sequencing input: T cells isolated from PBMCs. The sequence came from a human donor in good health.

In DNA, the CDR3 is TGTGCCAGCAGCGGAACAGGGAAAGCTTTCTTT. This sequence encodes CASSGTGKAFF. The chain couples TRBV7-3 to TRBJ1-1; maybe TRBD1 (6 bases). CDR3 size: 11 residues. With 5 bases removed from V and 9 bases from J, the gap between germline ends came to 10 bases. In germline, CDR1 is SGHTA, CDR2 FQGTGA.